These T cell receptor beta chains were read from a single sample in a study of blood T cell repertoires in COVID-19. TCRdb keeps only in-frame clones here, not all; method: immunoSEQ multiplex PCR. The sample gives about 64,000 clones, around nine tenths of which show up once; roughly a tenth is in the top ten. Sequencing input: PBMCs or T cells enriched from blood (not recorded which). The source is a woman aged 40 to 49 who had recovered from COVID-19. CDR3s include the opening cysteine and the closing phenylalanine or tryptophan. Each record gives: CDR3 DNA, CDR3 protein, V gene, J gene, D gene, clone size. D genes are given only for firm matches. The size entry is marked missing in some rows and otherwise reads once, few, many or a size class.

cdr3_nt: TGTGCCAGCAGTAATCAGGGGGCTGATGAAAAACTGTTTTTT
cdr3_aa: CASSNQGADEKLFF
v_call: TRBV6-5
j_call: TRBJ1-4
d_call: TRBD1
clone_size: NA

cdr3_nt: TGCGCCAGCAGCCCCGACAGTAACACTGAAGCTTTCTTT
cdr3_aa: CASSPDSNTEAFF
v_call: TRBV5-1
j_call: TRBJ1-1
d_call: NA
clone_size: once

cdr3_nt: TGTGCCAGCAGCCCTGAAGGGTCAGGGCGGTACGAGCAGTACTTC
cdr3_aa: CASSPEGSGRYEQYF
v_call: TRBV13
j_call: TRBJ2-7
d_call: NA
clone_size: once

cdr3_nt: TGCGCCAGCAGTCTCGAGACAGGCCGCGCGAACACCGGGGAGCTGTTTTTT
cdr3_aa: CASSLETGRANTGELFF
v_call: TRBV23-1
j_call: TRBJ2-2
d_call: NA
clone_size: NA

cdr3_nt: TGTGCCAGCAGTTACACTAGCGGGGGGCCCTCAAGCACAGATACGCAGTATTTT
cdr3_aa: CASSYTSGGPSSTDTQYF
v_call: TRBV6-2/TRBV6-3
j_call: TRBJ2-3
d_call: TRBD2
clone_size: NA

cdr3_nt: TGTGCCAGCAGTTGGGGACAGGGGTTAAATTCACCCCTCCACTTT
cdr3_aa: CASSWGQGLNSPLHF
v_call: TRBV27
j_call: TRBJ1-6
d_call: TRBD1
clone_size: NA

cdr3_nt: TGTGCCAGCAGCAATAGGGGAGGGGAGACCCAGTACTTC
cdr3_aa: CASSNRGGETQYF
v_call: TRBV3-1/TRBV3-2
j_call: TRBJ2-5
d_call: TRBD2
clone_size: NA

cdr3_nt: TGTGCCAGCAGCTTCGGCGGGGGGGCAGGGGCCGGGGAGCTGTTTTTT
cdr3_aa: CASSFGGGAGAGELFF
v_call: TRBV11-2
j_call: TRBJ2-2
d_call: TRBD2
clone_size: NA

cdr3_nt: TGTGCCAGCAGCTTAGTAGGACAGGGGACTGGAAACACCATATATTTT
cdr3_aa: CASSLVGQGTGNTIYF
v_call: TRBV7-2
j_call: TRBJ1-3
d_call: TRBD1
clone_size: NA

cdr3_nt: TGTGCCAGCAGTGGGGGGGCAAAGTCGGAAGCTTTCTTT
cdr3_aa: CASSGGAKSEAFF
v_call: TRBV5-5
j_call: TRBJ1-1
d_call: NA
clone_size: NA

cdr3_nt: TGTGCCAGCAGCTTAGCCGATGTAGCGGGGGGGCGGACCGGGGAGCTGTTTTTT
cdr3_aa: CASSLADVAGGRTGELFF
v_call: TRBV7-8
j_call: TRBJ2-2
d_call: TRBD2
clone_size: NA

cdr3_nt: TGCACCAGCAGCCAGTTTCCAGCGGGGGACACCGGGGAGCTGTTTTTT
cdr3_aa: CTSSQFPAGDTGELFF
v_call: TRBV1
j_call: TRBJ2-2
d_call: NA
clone_size: medium-sized

cdr3_nt: TGCGCCAGCAGCCAGGGGGTCCAGGGGAACGGCTACACCTTC
cdr3_aa: CASSQGVQGNGYTF
v_call: TRBV5-1
j_call: TRBJ1-2
d_call: TRBD1
clone_size: NA

cdr3_nt: TGTGCCAGCAGCTTAGAACGGACAGGGATTTTTGGCTACACCTTC
cdr3_aa: CASSLERTGIFGYTF
v_call: TRBV7-9
j_call: TRBJ1-2
d_call: TRBD1
clone_size: NA

cdr3_nt: TGCAGTGCTAGTCCGCGGGGGAGCGCTAACTATGGCTACACCTTC
cdr3_aa: CSASPRGSANYGYTF
v_call: TRBV20-1
j_call: TRBJ1-2
d_call: NA
clone_size: NA

cdr3_nt: TGCGCCAGCAGCTTGGACAGTTCTGTCTATGGCTACACCTTC
cdr3_aa: CASSLDSSVYGYTF
v_call: TRBV5-1
j_call: TRBJ1-2
d_call: NA
clone_size: NA

cdr3_nt: TGTGCCAGCAGCCAACAAAGGGGGGGGACAGATACGCAGTATTTT
cdr3_aa: CASSQQRGGTDTQYF
v_call: TRBV3-1/TRBV3-2
j_call: TRBJ2-3
d_call: NA
clone_size: NA

cdr3_nt: TGTGCCAGTAGTGTTCAGATGAACACTGAAGCTTTCTTT
cdr3_aa: CASSVQMNTEAFF
v_call: TRBV19
j_call: TRBJ1-1
d_call: NA
clone_size: NA

cdr3_nt: TGCGCCAGCAGCCAACACTCGGACAGGGCGACCTGGTATGGCTACACCTTC
cdr3_aa: CASSQHSDRATWYGYTF
v_call: TRBV4-1
j_call: TRBJ1-2
d_call: TRBD1
clone_size: NA

cdr3_nt: TGTGCCAGCAGCTTAGGCGGTAGTAGATTCACAGATACGCAGTATTTT
cdr3_aa: CASSLGGSRFTDTQYF
v_call: TRBV11-3
j_call: TRBJ2-3
d_call: NA
clone_size: NA